The present T cell receptor (beta chain) was sequenced within a study of OX40 agonist ivuxolimab in advanced cancers. General study points: By week 6 at 0.1 to 3.0 mg/kg, blood CD4+ and CD8+ T cells had expanded clonally. No antigen was identified for the clonally expanded peripheral T cells.

With V trimmed by 5 bases and J by 2 bases, 3 bases remained unmatched. The length of the CDR3 is 14 residues. The germline V gene has CDR1 KGHSH and CDR2 LQKENI. Comments on this clone: Its cognate antigen is unknown.

The repertoire was sequenced with immunoSEQ multiplex PCR; TCRdb's copy has only in-frame clones and lacks some. The data hold roughly 61,000 clones, with 80% to 95% observed a single time. Enrollment shut out patients with autoimmune disease history or systemic immunosuppression. Drawing of blood for sampling happened at baseline, at cycle 4 day 1, and at cycle 7 day 1. The J gene is TRBJ2-3, the V gene TRBV18, with TRBD1 matching over 8 bases. This specimen consisted of CD4+ or CD8+ T cells sorted from blood, obtained in a trial of the OX40 agonist ivuxolimab. This receptor was taken from an adult with an advanced solid tumor such as melanoma, head and neck, liver or kidney cancer. The CDR3 sequence: CASSDRGATDTQYF. DNA of the CDR3: TGTGCCAGCTCAGACAGGGGAGCCACAGATACGCAGTATTTT.